This T cell receptor beta chain was observed in a study of CD8 T cells in Susac syndrome. This CDR3 is built from 17 residues. J lost 7 bases, V lost 4 bases, and 13 bases had no gene match. Germline lookup yields CDR1 MNHEY and CDR2 SVGAGI. Reverse transcription of roughly 0.5 to 1 ug RNA was performed with random hexamers. Amplification of TCR beta CDR3 used immunoSEQ multiplex PCR across 54 Vbeta and 13 Jbeta. One entry per CDR3 protein, called by TCRdb with MiXCR from the immunoSEQ multiplex PCR reads. The profile covers roughly 400,000 distinct CDR3 sequences, with 85% to 90% appearing a single time and under 0.15% taken by the ten largest. Sequencing targeted TCR beta in T cells from blood (CD8+ and CD4+).

Sequenced sample: CD8+ T cells from PBMCs. V usage is TRBV6-5 and J usage is TRBJ1-6, with 7 bases identical to TRBD1. This TCR was recovered from a human donor with multiple sclerosis. CDR3 nucleotide sequence: TGTGCCAGCAGTTTAACAGGGGACCTCGGCGTAAATTCACCCCTCCACTTT. Amino acid sequence: CASSLTGDLGVNSPLHF.